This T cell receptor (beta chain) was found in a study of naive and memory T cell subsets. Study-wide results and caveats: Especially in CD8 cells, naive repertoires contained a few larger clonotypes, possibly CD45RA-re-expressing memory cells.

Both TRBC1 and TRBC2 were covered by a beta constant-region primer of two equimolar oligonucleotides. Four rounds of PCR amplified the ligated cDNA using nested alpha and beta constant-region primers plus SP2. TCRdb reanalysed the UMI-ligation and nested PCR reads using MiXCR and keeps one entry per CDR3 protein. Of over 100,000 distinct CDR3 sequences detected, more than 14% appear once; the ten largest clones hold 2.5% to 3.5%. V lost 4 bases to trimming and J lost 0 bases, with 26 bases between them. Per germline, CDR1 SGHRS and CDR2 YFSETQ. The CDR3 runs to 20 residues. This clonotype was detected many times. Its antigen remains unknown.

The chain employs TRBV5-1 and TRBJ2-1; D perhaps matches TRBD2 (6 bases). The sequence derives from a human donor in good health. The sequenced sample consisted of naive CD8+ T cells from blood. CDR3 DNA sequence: TGCGCCAGCAGCCCTCCGGTCGGGACTGTACTTGAGGCCTCCTACAATGAGCAGTTCTTC. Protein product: CASSPPVGTVLEASYNEQFF.